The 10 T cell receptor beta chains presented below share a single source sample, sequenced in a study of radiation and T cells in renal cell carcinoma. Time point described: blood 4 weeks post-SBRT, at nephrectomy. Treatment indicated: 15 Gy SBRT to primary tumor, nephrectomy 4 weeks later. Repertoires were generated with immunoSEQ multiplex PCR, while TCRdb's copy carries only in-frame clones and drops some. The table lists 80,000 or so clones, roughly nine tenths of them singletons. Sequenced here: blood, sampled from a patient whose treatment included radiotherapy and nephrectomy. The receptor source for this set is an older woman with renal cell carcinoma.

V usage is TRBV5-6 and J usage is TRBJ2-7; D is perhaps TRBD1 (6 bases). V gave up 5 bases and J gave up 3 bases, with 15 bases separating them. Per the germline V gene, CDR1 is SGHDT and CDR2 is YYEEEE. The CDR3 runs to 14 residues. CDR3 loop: CASSFTGTIYEQYF. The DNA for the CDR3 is TGTGCCAGCAGTTTTACCGGGACAATCTACGAGCAGTACTTC.

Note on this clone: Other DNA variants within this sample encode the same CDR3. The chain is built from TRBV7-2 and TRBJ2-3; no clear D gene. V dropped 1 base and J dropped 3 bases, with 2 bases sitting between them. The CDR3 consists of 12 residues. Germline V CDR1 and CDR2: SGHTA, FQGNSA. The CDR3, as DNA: TGTGCCAGCAGCTTAGGAACAGATACGCAGTATTTT. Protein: CASSLGTDTQYF.

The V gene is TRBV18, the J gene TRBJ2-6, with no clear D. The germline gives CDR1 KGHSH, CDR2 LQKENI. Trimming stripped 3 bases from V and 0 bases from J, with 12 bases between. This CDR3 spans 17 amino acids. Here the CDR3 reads CASSPLTSYSGANVLTF. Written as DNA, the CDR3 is TGTGCCAGCTCACCCTTGACCTCATACTCTGGGGCCAACGTCCTGACTTTC.

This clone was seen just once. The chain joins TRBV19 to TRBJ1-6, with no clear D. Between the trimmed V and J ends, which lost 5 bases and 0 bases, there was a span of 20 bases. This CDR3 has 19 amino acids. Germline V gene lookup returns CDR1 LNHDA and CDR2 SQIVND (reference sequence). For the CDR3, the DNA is TGTGCCAGTAGTCTCGTGGGCCCGGGATTTAGCTCCTATAATTCACCCCTCCACTTT. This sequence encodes CASSLVGPGFSSYNSPLHF.

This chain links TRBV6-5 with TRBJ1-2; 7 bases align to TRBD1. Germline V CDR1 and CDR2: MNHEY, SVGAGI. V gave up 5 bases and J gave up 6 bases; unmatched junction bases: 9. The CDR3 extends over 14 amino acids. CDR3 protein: CASSDDDRDNGYTF. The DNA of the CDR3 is TGTGCCAGCAGTGACGATGACAGGGATAATGGCTACACCTTC.

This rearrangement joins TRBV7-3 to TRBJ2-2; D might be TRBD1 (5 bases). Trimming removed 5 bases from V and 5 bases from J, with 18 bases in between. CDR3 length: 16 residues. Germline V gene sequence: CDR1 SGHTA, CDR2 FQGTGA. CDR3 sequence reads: CASSPSTDKGTGELFF. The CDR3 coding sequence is TGTGCCAGCAGCCCTTCGACAGATAAGGGGACCGGGGAGCTGTTTTTT.

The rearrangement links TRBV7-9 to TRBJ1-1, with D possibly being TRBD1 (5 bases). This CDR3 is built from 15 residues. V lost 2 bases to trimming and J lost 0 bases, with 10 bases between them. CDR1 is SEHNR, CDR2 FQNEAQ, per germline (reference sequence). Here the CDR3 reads CASSLYRPMNTEAFF. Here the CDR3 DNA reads TGTGCCAGCAGCTTATACAGGCCCATGAACACTGAAGCTTTCTTT.

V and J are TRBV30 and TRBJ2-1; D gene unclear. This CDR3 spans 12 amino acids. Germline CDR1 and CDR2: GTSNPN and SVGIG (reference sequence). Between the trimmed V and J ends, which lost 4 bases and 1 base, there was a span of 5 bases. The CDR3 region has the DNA TGTGCCTGGATCGGATCCTACAATGAGCAGTTCTTC. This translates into CAWIGSYNEQFF.

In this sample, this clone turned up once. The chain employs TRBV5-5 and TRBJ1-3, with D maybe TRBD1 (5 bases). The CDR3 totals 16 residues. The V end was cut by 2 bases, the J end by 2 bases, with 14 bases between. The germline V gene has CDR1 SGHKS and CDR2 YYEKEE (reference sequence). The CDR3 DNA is TGTGCCAGCAGCTTCCAGGGCAGAGTAACTGGAAACACCATATATTTT. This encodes CASSFQGRVTGNTIYF.

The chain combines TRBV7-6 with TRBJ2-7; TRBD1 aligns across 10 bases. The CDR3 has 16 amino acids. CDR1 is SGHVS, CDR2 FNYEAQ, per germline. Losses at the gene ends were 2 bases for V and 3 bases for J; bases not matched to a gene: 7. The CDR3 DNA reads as TGTGCCAGCAGCTTAATCCCGGGACAGGGGATCTACGAGCAGTACTTC. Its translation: CASSLIPGQGIYEQYF.